These 27 T cell receptor beta chains came from one sample sequenced in a study of metastatic and nonmetastatic thyroid tumors. Via MiXCR, TCRdb re-called the PCR reads. The table shows about 14,000 clones, with roughly 28% occurring only once. Patients underwent thyroid surgery, and none had received any treatment before it. Sequenced: tumor tissue. The receptors here all came from a female donor with papillary thyroid cancer or a benign thyroid nodule (not recorded which). Some clones in this sample may be carry-over from other donors' samples.

The chain is built from TRBV9 and TRBJ2-1, with TRBD2 identical over 7 bases. This CDR3 comprises 16 residues. V gave up 3 bases and J gave up 6 bases; unmatched junction bases: 12. Germline V gene lookup returns CDR1 SGDLS and CDR2 YYNGEE. The CDR3 bases are TGTGCCAGCAGCGCAAGGACTAGTAAGGTTGCCAATGAGCAGTTCTTC. Its translation: CASSARTSKVANEQFF.

The genes are TRBV20-1 and TRBJ2-4; D gene uncertain. The V gene's germline CDR1 is DFQATT and CDR2 SNEGSKA (reference sequence). Trimming pared 7 bases from V and 0 bases from J, leaving 10 bases between. The length of the CDR3 is 13 residues. In DNA form, the CDR3 reads TGCAGTGTCCAGCGATTAGCCAAAAACATTCAGTACTTC. It encodes CSVQRLAKNIQYF.

This clone rates as large (0.1 to 1%). The chain couples TRBV7-2 to TRBJ2-1, with a tentative D call TRBD1 (6 bases). Trimming removed 1 base from V and 7 bases from J, with 14 bases in between. Germline V CDR1 and CDR2: SGHTA, FQGNSA. This CDR3 comprises 15 residues. The CDR3 coding sequence is TGTGCCAGCAGCTTAGTGGGACACCTCTCAAATGAGCAGTTCTTC. It codes for CASSLVGHLSNEQFF.

This clone is labeled medium-sized. The V and J genes are TRBV28 and TRBJ1-1; TRBD1 might be the D (5 bases). Germline values: CDR1 MDHEN, CDR2 SYDVKM. The CDR3 loop spans 15 amino acids. Trimming left V 6 bases short and J 1 base short, with 15 bases between. The CDR3 region is CASSPWGEQNTEAFF. CDR3 nucleotide sequence: TGTGCCAGCAGCCCATGGGGGGAGCAGAACACTGAAGCTTTCTTT.

CDR3: CASSLLGDWQFF. Here the CDR3 DNA reads TGTGCCAGCAGCCTCTTAGGGGACTGGCAGTTCTTC. The rearrangement uses TRBV3-1 and TRBJ2-1; a possible D gene is TRBD2 (6 bases). This CDR3 spans 12 amino acids. Germline-derived CDR1 and CDR2 are LGHDT and YNNKEL (reference sequence). Trimming pared 4 bases from V and 12 bases from J, leaving 13 bases between.

By share, this clone ranks as large (0.1 to 1%). The genes are TRBV5-1 and TRBJ2-7, with TRBD1 matching over 9 bases. The CDR3 covers 15 residues. V gave up 0 bases and J gave up 3 bases; unmatched junction bases: 4. Germline-derived CDR1 and CDR2 are SGHRS and YFSETQ. CDR3 nucleotide sequence: TGCGCCAGCAGCTTGGCTTGGACAGGGGACTACGAGCAGTACTTC. Its protein product is CASSLAWTGDYEQYF.

The J gene is TRBJ1-4, the V gene TRBV3-1, with TRBD1 matching over 9 bases. Germline CDR1 reads LGHDT; CDR2 reads YNNKEL (reference sequence). This CDR3 has 15 residues. V lost 2 bases and J lost 5; bases outside the gene matches: 3. The CDR3 bases are TGTGCCAGCAGCCAACCGGGACAGGGAAATGAAAAACTGTTTTTT. Translated: CASSQPGQGNEKLFF.

This clone has at least ten counts. The chain uses TRBV6-1 and TRBJ2-5, with D unresolved. Germline loops: CDR1 MNHNS, CDR2 SASEGT. Deletions cut 6 bases from V and 2 bases from J, with 16 bases between. This CDR3 spans 15 amino acids. In DNA form, the CDR3 reads TGTGCCAGCAGCCGCCTACCGGAAAGTCAAGAGACCCAGTACTTC. Encoded protein: CASSRLPESQETQYF.

This clone was recorded at least ten times. The junction shows a germline mismatch at one end, possibly a read error. The rearrangement links TRBV6-1 to TRBJ1-2; D is unclear. CDR1 and CDR2 from the germline V gene are MNHNS and SASEGT. The CDR3 sequence is 16 residues long. The CDR3 DNA follows: TGTGGCAGCAGTCCGTCTTCCGGAGGGAGGAAGGGTGGCTACACCTTC. The encoded protein is CGSSPSSGGRKGGYTF.

The V call is TRBV5-1, the J call TRBJ2-7; tentative D call: TRBD2 (5 bases). The V and J ends lost 0 bases and 0 bases respectively, with 7 bases between them. CDR1 is SGHRS, CDR2 YFSETQ, per germline. The CDR3 sequence is 14 residues long. The CDR3 loop reads CASSLAGGSYEQYF. DNA for the CDR3: TGCGCCAGCAGCTTGGCCGGAGGCTCCTACGAGCAGTACTTC.

V and J are TRBV20-1 and TRBJ1-2; possible D gene TRBD1, 5 bases. Deletions cut 6 bases from V and 2 bases from J, with 16 bases between. Per the germline V gene, CDR1 is DFQATT and CDR2 is SNEGSKA (reference sequence). This CDR3 has 14 amino acids. CDR3 protein: CSAMGRLGNYGYTF. DNA for the CDR3: TGCAGTGCGATGGGGCGACTAGGCAACTATGGCTACACCTTC.

The chain carries TRBV3-1 and TRBJ1-2; 9 nucleotides match TRBD1. The CDR3 is 15 residues long. From germline, CDR1 is LGHDT and CDR2 YNNKEL (reference sequence). After removal of 2 bases from V and 4 bases from J, the junction contained 5 bases not matched to a gene. CDR3 sequence: CASSQPGQGGYGYTF. CDR3 coding DNA: TGTGCCAGCAGCCAACCGGGACAGGGTGGCTATGGCTACACCTTC.

There are a few counts of this clone. The chain combines TRBV7-2 with TRBJ1-1; D not resolved. Trimming cost V 5 bases and J 4 bases, with 8 bases left between them. Germline CDR1 and CDR2: SGHTA and FQGNSA. The CDR3 runs to 12 residues. This CDR3 reads CASSLLGTEAFF. CDR3 DNA: TGTGCCAGCAGCCTACTGGGCACTGAAGCTTTCTTT.

V gene TRBV20-1 combines with J gene TRBJ1-5; tentatively, D is TRBD1 (6 bases). Germline V lookup: CDR1 DFQATT, CDR2 SNEGSKA (reference sequence). CDR3 size: 18 residues. Trimming removed 6 bases at V and 0 bases at J, with 24 bases between. The CDR3 region has the DNA TGCAGTGCCAAGAGGGGGACTAAAAAACAGAATAGCAATCAGCCCCAGCATTTT. Its protein is CSAKRGTKKQNSNQPQHF.

The genes are TRBV20-1 and TRBJ1-5; a possible D gene is TRBD1 (6 bases). With 5 bases removed from V and 6 bases from J, the gap between germline ends came to 14 bases. CDR1 is DFQATT and CDR2 is SNEGSKA in the germline V gene (reference sequence). The CDR3 covers 13 residues. The CDR3 DNA reads TGCAGTGCTTACTACAGGGAGAGTCAGCCCCAGCATTTT. This encodes CSAYYRESQPQHF.

This clone was detected ten times or more. The genes are TRBV4-2 and TRBJ1-2; 10 nucleotides align to TRBD1. The CDR3 is 14 amino acids. In germline, CDR1 is LGHNA, CDR2 YNFKEQ. J was trimmed by 8 bases and V by 5 bases; bases with no gene match: 8. The CDR3 coding sequence is TGTGCCAGCAGCACGAGACAGGGGGCGGGCGGCTACACCTTC. This translates into CASSTRQGAGGYTF.

Worth noting for this clone: The junction and the germline gene differ at one end; a read error may be behind it. The V and J genes are TRBV6-1 and TRBJ1-1, with 10 bases matching TRBD1. Germline V gene sequence: CDR1 MNHNS, CDR2 SASEGT. The length of the CDR3 is 14 residues. For the CDR3, the DNA is TGTGCCGGCAGAGGAGGGACAGGGGCCACTGAAGCTTTCTTT. Translation: CAGRGGTGATEAFF.

In this sample, this clone is medium-sized. The rearrangement joins TRBV7-2 to TRBJ1-2, with 7 bases identical to TRBD1. With 6 bases clipped from V and 8 bases from J, the junction kept 15 bases outside the gene matches. CDR3 length: 15 amino acids. Germline V lookup: CDR1 SGHTA, CDR2 FQGNSA. The CDR3 protein is CASRPAGPGGKGYTF. In DNA, the CDR3 is TGTGCCAGCAGGCCGGCGGGTCCAGGGGGTAAAGGCTACACCTTC. Full variable domain (rest looked up from reference TRBV7-2 and TRBJ1-2): GAGVSQSPSNKVTEKGKDVELRCDPISGHTALYWYRQSLGQGLEFLIYFQGNSAPDKSGLPSDRFSAERTGGSVSTLTIQRTQQEDSAVYLCASRPAGPGGKGYTFGSGTRLTVV.

The chain is built from TRBV5-1 and TRBJ2-7; D not resolved. Germline assignment: CDR1 SGHRS and CDR2 YFSETQ. This CDR3 is 15 amino acids long. The V and J ends lost 0 bases and 3 bases respectively, with 13 bases between them. The CDR3 spells CASSLEVGQFYEQYF. The CDR3 nucleotides are TGCGCCAGCAGCTTGGAGGTAGGGCAGTTCTACGAGCAGTACTTC. The full variable domain, in which reference TRBV5-1 and TRBJ2-7 provide the parts outside the CDR3, is KAGVTQTPRYLIKTRGQQVTLSCSPISGHRSVSWYQQTPGQGLQFLFEYFSETQRNKGNFPGRFSGRQFSNSRSEMNVSTLELGDSALYLCASSLEVGQFYEQYFGPGTRLTVT.

This clone is large. This chain joins TRBV7-2 and TRBJ1-5; TRBD1 might be the D (6 bases). V lost 5 bases and J lost 3, with 8 bases in between. CDR1 and CDR2 from the germline V gene are SGHTA and FQGNSA. This CDR3 region has 13 residues. This chain's CDR3 is CASSRDNNQPQHF. CDR3 nucleotides: TGTGCCAGCAGCCGGGACAACAATCAGCCCCAGCATTTT.

Within the sample, this clone is large. This sequence joins TRBV7-2 and TRBJ1-5, with 8 positions matching TRBD1. Germline values: CDR1 SGHTA, CDR2 FQGNSA. This CDR3 has 15 residues. The V and J ends lost 4 bases and 3 bases, in that order; junction bases with no gene match: 5. CDR3 sequence reads: CASSSRDRNNQPQHF. The CDR3 DNA sequence: TGTGCCAGCAGCTCCAGGGACAGGAACAATCAGCCCCAGCATTTT.

This clone turned up a few times. V and J are TRBV7-3 and TRBJ2-7, with D hard to call. V was shortened by 5 bases and J by 5 bases, with 7 bases between the two germline ends. The germline V gene encodes CDR1 SGHTA and CDR2 FQGTGA. The length of the CDR3 is 11 residues. CDR3 nucleotide sequence: TGTGCCAGCAGCCCCCCCCACGAGCAGTACTTC. This codes for CASSPPHEQYF.

In its sample, this clone is medium-sized. The chain carries TRBV5-6 and TRBJ2-3, with D tentatively TRBD2 (7 bases). CDR3 length: 15 amino acids. Trimming removed 2 bases at V and 5 bases at J, with 15 bases between. In germline, CDR1 is SGHDT, CDR2 YYEEEE. The DNA for the CDR3 is TGTGCCAGCAGCTTCGAGGGGGGGCGGAGAGATACGCAGTATTTT. As protein: CASSFEGGRRDTQYF.

This clone has ten or more counts. The genes are TRBV20-1 and TRBJ2-1; 10 bases line up with TRBD1. J was trimmed by 7 bases and V by 5 bases; bases with no gene match: 11. There are 15 residues in the CDR3. Germline V gene lookup returns CDR1 DFQATT and CDR2 SNEGSKA (reference sequence). The CDR3 coding sequence is TGCAGTGCTGCAGATCGACAGGGGGCATCAAATGAGCAGTTCTTC. Protein sequence: CSAADRQGASNEQFF.

By share of the sample, this clone is medium-sized. The chain carries TRBV5-1 and TRBJ1-1; D gene ambiguous. The germline gives CDR1 SGHRS, CDR2 YFSETQ. The V and J ends lost 2 bases and 0 bases respectively, with 11 bases between them. The CDR3 is 15 amino acids. The CDR3, as DNA: TGCGCCAGCAGCTTAGGACCTACATTGAACACTGAAGCTTTCTTT. Protein: CASSLGPTLNTEAFF. The whole variable domain, remainder taken from reference TRBV5-1 and TRBJ1-1, is KAGVTQTPRYLIKTRGQQVTLSCSPISGHRSVSWYQQTPGQGLQFLFEYFSETQRNKGNFPGRFSGRQFSNSRSEMNVSTLELGDSALYLCASSLGPTLNTEAFFGQGTRLTVV.

The chain employs TRBV12-3 or TRBV12-4 and TRBJ2-1, with 8 bases matching TRBD1. The length of the CDR3 is 14 residues. Trimming at V came to 4 bases and at J to 5 bases, leaving 4 bases not matched to a gene. DNA for the CDR3: TGTGCCAGCAGTTCGAAGACAGGGGACAATGAGCAGTTCTTC. Translated, it gives CASSSKTGDNEQFF.

J is TRBJ2-2 and V is TRBV6-5; possibly TRBD2 for D (6 bases). Trimming removed 1 base at V and 6 bases at J, with 12 bases between. The germline V gene has CDR1 MNHEY and CDR2 SVGAGI. The CDR3 extends over 15 amino acids. For the CDR3, the DNA is TGTGCCAGCAGTTACTACCAGACTAGTTCCGGGGAGCTGTTTTTT. Translated, it gives CASSYYQTSSGELFF.